Below, 9 T cell receptor beta chains from the same sample are listed, as sequenced in a study of T cell repertoires in cytomegalovirus infection. These receptors lack a known antigen. One entry per CDR3 protein results from TCRdb running MiXCR on the reads. The data contain some 200,000 distinct CDR3 sequences, less than 50% of them singletons. The sample consisted of CD8+ T cells from cultured PBMCs, taken from culture after CMV antigen stimulation. The receptors were sampled from a human donor in good health (CMV status not recorded). Some clones in this sample may be carry-over from other donors' samples.

The V call is TRBV4-2, the J call TRBJ2-7; D is perhaps TRBD2 (5 bases). Trimming cost V 6 bases and J 0 bases, with 18 bases left between them. CDR3 length: 16 residues. Germline V CDR1 and CDR2: LGHNA, YNFKEQ. Here the CDR3 DNA reads TGTGCCAGCAGGAAGACGTCCGGGAACCCCTCCTACGAGCAGTACTTC. Its translation is CASRKTSGNPSYEQYF.

This chain joins TRBV11-2 and TRBJ1-2; a weak D match, TRBD1 (6 bases). The germline V and J ends were trimmed by 5 bases and 7 bases, with 14 bases remaining between them. Germline-derived CDR1 and CDR2 are SGHAT and FQNNGV. There are 13 residues in the CDR3. The CDR3 region has the DNA TGTGCCAGCAGCCAAGGGGGGGCGGGTGGCTACACCTTC. It translates to CASSQGGAGGYTF.

The rearrangement uses TRBV7-3 and TRBJ1-2, with a possible D match to TRBD1 (6 bases). Trimming took 5 bases from V and 2 from J, leaving 18 bases between them. The length of the CDR3 is 16 residues. CDR1 SGHTA and CDR2 FQGTGA come from the germline V gene. The CDR3 bases are TGTGCCAGCAGCCCATCGGGTGGACAGACAAACTATGGCTACACCTTC. This sequence encodes CASSPSGGQTNYGYTF.

This clonotype was seen repeatedly, ten times or more. V and J are TRBV18 and TRBJ1-4, with D possibly TRBD1 on 5 matching bases. The length of the CDR3 is 15 residues. Trimming removed 3 bases from V and 7 bases from J, with 15 bases in between. The V gene's germline CDR1 is KGHSH and CDR2 LQKENI. The CDR3 is CASSPRGGVGEKLFF. The CDR3 region has the DNA TGTGCCAGCTCACCCCGTGGAGGGGTAGGTGAAAAACTGTTTTTT.

This clonotype has more than one count but fewer than ten. The chain carries TRBV15 and TRBJ1-2; weak D call: TRBD1 (5 bases). CDR1 and CDR2 (germline): LNHNV, YYDKDF (reference sequence). The CDR3 runs 15 residues. The ends were cut back, 1 base at V and 5 bases at J, with 14 bases in the middle. In DNA, the CDR3 is TGTGCCACCAGCAGAGGGGCACGGGGGACTTATGGCTACACCTTC. Residues: CATSRGARGTYGYTF.

The chain is built from TRBV29-1 and TRBJ1-1; D is unresolved. Trimming shortened V by 6 bases and J by 8 bases, and 13 bases separated the two germline ends. The germline gives CDR1 SQVTM, CDR2 ANQGSEA. The CDR3 runs 11 residues. The CDR3 spells CSVPSGREAFF. DNA for the CDR3: TGCAGCGTCCCCTCCGGGAGGGAAGCTTTCTTT.

This clonotype was found once. V usage is TRBV7-6 and J usage is TRBJ2-1; D possibly corresponds to TRBD2 (7 bases). CDR1 SGHVS and CDR2 FNYEAQ come from the germline V gene. The CDR3 is 16 residues long. Trimming pared 5 bases from V and 2 bases from J, leaving 16 bases between. CDR3 protein: CASSQVTGGPYNEQFF. The CDR3 DNA reads TGTGCCAGCAGCCAGGTGACGGGGGGCCCCTACAATGAGCAGTTCTTC.

The chain joins TRBV27 to TRBJ2-1, with D possibly TRBD2 on 6 matching bases. This CDR3 contains 15 residues. Germline CDR1 MNHEY, CDR2 SMNVEV (reference sequence). V lost 3 bases to trimming and J lost 4 bases, with 13 bases between them. The chain's CDR3 is CASSLSSANYNEQFF. CDR3 DNA: TGTGCCAGCAGTTTGTCTAGCGCAAATTACAATGAGCAGTTCTTC.

The J gene is TRBJ2-1, the V gene TRBV6-5, with 10 bases that match TRBD2. This CDR3 comprises 18 residues. Germline trimming cut 0 bases from V and 6 bases from J; bases unmatched to any gene: 11. The germline V gene encodes CDR1 MNHEY and CDR2 SVGAGI. The CDR3 loop reads CASSYSASGGSIGNEQFF. Here the CDR3 DNA reads TGTGCCAGCAGTTACTCGGCTAGCGGGGGCTCCATAGGCAATGAGCAGTTCTTC.